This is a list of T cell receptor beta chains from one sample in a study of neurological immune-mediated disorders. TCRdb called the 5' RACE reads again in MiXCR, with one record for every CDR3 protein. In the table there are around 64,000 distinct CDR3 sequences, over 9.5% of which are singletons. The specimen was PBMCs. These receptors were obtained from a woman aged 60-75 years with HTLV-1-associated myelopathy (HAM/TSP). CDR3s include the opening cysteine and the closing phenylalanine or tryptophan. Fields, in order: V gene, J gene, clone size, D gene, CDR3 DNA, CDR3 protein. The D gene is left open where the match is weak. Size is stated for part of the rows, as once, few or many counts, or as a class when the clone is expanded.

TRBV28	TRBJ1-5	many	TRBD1	TGTGCCACACGGACAGGGGGCTGGGGTAATCAGCCCCAGCATTTT	CATRTGGWGNQPQHF
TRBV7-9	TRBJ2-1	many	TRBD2	TGTGCCAGCAGCATTACAGCGGGAGGCACCTACAATGAGCAGTTCTTC	CASSITAGGTYNEQFF
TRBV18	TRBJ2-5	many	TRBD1	TGTGCCAGCTCACCAAGACAGGGACAAGAGACCCAGTACTTC	CASSPRQGQETQYF
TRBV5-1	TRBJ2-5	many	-	TGCGCCAGCACGGAACCTACTAACCAAGAGACCCAGTACTTC	CASTEPTNQETQYF
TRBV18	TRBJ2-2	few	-	TGTGCCAGCTCCCCCGGGACCGACCCCCGAGTAAACACCGGGGAGCTGTTTTTT	CASSPGTDPRVNTGELFF
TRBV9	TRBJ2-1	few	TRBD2	TGTGCCAGCAGCCCGAGTGGACTAGCGGGGGGCAATGAGCAGTTCTTC	CASSPSGLAGGNEQFF
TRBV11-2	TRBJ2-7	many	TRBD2	TGTGCCAGCAGCTTAGGGGCGGGGGACGAGCAGTACTTC	CASSLGAGDEQYF
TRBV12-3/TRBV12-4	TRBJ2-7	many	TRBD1	TGTGCCAGCAGTTTAGGAGAAGGGACAGGGTCCTACGAGCAGTACTTC	CASSLGEGTGSYEQYF
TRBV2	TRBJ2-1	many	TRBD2	TGTGCCAGCAGCGGGACTAGCGGGAACAATGAGCAGTTCTTC	CASSGTSGNNEQFF
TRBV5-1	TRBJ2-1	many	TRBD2	TGCGCCAGCAGCTTGGACCTGGGCGGGAGCTCCTACAATGAGCAGTTCTTC	CASSLDLGGSSYNEQFF
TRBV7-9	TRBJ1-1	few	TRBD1	TGTGCCAGCAGCGAGGGACAGGCGTTCGGGGAGACTGAAGCTTTCTTT	CASSEGQAFGETEAFF
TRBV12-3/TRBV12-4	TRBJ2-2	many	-	TGTGCCAGCAGGTTGGGGGCGCGGGAGCTGTTTTTT	CASRLGARELFF
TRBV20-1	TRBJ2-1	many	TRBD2	TGCAGTGCTAGGCTACTAGCGGGAGGAAAGGTTGGCAATGAGCAGTTCTTC	CSARLLAGGKVGNEQFF
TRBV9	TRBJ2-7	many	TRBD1	TGTGCCAGCAGCCCCCGGACAGGGGGCGTGTACGAGCAGTACTTC	CASSPRTGGVYEQYF
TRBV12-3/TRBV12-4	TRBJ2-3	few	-	TGTGCCAGCAGTTTTAGTGTGGATACGCAGTATTTT	CASSFSVDTQYF
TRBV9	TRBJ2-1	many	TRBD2	TGTGCCAGCAGCGTAACTAGCGGGAGCTCTAATGAGCAGTTCTTC	CASSVTSGSSNEQFF
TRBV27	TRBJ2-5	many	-	TGTGCCAGCAGAGGAGGAGTGGCAGAGACCCAGTACTTC	CASRGGVAETQYF
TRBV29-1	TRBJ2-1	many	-	TGCAGCGTCGCCCCTAACCGCTCCTACAATGAGCAGTTCTTC	CSVAPNRSYNEQFF
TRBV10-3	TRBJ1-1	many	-	TGTGCCATCGGCAGGGCCACTGAAGCTTTCTTT	CAIGRATEAFF
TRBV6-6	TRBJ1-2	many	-	TGTGCCAGCAGTTCCGACAGCCCTATGGTTGGCTACACCTTC	CASSSDSPMVGYTF
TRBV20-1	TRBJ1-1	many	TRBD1	TGCAGTGCTACCAGGACAGGGGACAACACTGAAGCTTTCTTT	CSATRTGDNTEAFF
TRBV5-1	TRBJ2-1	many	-	TGCGCCAGCAGCTGGGACCAGTACAATGAGCAGTTCTTC	CASSWDQYNEQFF
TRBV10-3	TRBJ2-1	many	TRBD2	TGTGCCATCAGTGAGGGGGACGGGAGGGGGGGAAATGAGCAGTTCTTC	CAISEGDGRGGNEQFF
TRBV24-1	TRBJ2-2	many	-	TGTGCCACCAGTGTTCGGTCCGGGGAGCTGTTTTTT	CATSVRSGELFF
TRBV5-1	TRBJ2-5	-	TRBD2	TGCGCCAGCAGCTTGGTTAGCGGGAGGGGGAAGACCCAGTACTTC	CASSLVSGRGKTQYF
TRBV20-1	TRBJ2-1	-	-	TGCAGTCCCCTAGAGGGGGGGAATGAGCAGTTCTTC	CSPLEGGNEQFF
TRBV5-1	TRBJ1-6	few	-	TGCGCCAGCAGCTTGGAGGGCGCCCCGACCGATTCACCCCTCCACTTT	CASSLEGAPTDSPLHF